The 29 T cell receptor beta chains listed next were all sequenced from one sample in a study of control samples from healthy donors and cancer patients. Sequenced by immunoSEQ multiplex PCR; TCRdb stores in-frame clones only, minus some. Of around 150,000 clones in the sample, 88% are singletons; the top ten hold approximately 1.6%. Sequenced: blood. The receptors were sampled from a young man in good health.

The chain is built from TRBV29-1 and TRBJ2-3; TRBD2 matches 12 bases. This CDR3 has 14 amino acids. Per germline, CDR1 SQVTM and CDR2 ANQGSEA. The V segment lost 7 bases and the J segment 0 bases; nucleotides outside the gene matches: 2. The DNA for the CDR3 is TGCAGCGGTACTAGCGGGGGGAGCACAGATACGCAGTATTTT. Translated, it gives CSGTSGGSTDTQYF.

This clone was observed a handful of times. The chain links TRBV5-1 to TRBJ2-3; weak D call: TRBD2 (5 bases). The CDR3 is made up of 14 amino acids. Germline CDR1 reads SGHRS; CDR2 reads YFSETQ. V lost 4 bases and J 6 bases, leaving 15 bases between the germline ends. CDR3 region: CASSALRDPDTQYF. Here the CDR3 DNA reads TGCGCCAGCAGCGCCCTACGGGATCCTGATACGCAGTATTTT.

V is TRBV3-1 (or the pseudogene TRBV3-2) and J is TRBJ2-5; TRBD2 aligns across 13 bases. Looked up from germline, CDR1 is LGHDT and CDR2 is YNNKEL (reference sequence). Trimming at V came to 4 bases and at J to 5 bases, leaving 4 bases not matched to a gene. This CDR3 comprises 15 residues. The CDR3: CASSLRLAGGETQYF. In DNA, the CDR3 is TGTGCCAGCAGCCTTAGACTAGCGGGGGGCGAGACCCAGTACTTC.

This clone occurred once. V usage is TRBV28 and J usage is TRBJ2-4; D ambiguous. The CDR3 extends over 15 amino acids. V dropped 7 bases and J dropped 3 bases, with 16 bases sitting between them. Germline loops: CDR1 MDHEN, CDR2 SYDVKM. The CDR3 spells CASNGMGLVKNIQYF. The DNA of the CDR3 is TGTGCCAGCAATGGAATGGGCCTGGTCAAAAACATTCAGTACTTC.

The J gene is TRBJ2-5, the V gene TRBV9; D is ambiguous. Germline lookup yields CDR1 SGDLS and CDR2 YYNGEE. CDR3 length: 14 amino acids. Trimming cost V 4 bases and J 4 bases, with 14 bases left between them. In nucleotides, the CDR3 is TGTGCCAGCAGCTCGCCACCCGGAAGAGAGACCCAGTACTTC. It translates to CASSSPPGRETQYF.

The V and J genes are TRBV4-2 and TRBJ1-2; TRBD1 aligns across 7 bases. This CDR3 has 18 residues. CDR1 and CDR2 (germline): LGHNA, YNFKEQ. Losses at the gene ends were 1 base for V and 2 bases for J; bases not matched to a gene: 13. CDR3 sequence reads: CASSQVETGPQKNYGYTF. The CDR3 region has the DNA TGTGCCAGCAGCCAAGTCGAGACAGGGCCCCAGAAGAACTATGGCTACACCTTC.

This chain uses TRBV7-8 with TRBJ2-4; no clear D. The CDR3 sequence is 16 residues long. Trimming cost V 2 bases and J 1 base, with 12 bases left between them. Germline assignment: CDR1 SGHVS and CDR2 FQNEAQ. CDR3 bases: TGTGCCAGCAGCTTATCTCGTACTGGTGCCAAAAACATTCAGTACTTC. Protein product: CASSLSRTGAKNIQYF.

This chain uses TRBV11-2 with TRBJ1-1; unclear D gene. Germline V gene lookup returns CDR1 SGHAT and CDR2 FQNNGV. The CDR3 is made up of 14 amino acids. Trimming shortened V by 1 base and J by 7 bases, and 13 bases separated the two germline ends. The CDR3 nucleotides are TGTGCCAGCAGCTTAGGCCACTCCAGGAGTGAAGCTTTCTTT. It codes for CASSLGHSRSEAFF.

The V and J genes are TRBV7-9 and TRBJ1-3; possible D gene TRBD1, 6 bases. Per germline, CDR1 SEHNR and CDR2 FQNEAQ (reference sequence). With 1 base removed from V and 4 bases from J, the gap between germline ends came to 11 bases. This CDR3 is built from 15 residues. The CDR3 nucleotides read TGTGCCAGCAGCTTAGTCGGGACAAGCGGAAACACCATATATTTT. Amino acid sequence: CASSLVGTSGNTIYF. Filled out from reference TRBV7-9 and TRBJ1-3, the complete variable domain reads DTGVSQNPRHKITKRGQNVTFRCDPISEHNRLYWYRQTLGQGPEFLTYFQNEAQLEKSRLLSDRFSAERPKGSFSTLEIQRTEQGDSAMYLCASSLVGTSGNTIYFGEGSWLTVV.

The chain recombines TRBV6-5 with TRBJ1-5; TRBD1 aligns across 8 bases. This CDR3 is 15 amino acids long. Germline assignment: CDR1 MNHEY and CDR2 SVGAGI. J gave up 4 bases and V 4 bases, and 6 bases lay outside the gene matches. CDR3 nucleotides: TGTGCCAGCAGTTCGGTACAGGGGGGTAATCAGCCCCAGCATTTT. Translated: CASSSVQGGNQPQHF.

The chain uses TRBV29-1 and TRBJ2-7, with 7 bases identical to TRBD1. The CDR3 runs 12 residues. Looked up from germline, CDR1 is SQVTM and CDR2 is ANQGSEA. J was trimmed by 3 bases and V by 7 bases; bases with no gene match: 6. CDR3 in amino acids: CSDLRQGYEQYF. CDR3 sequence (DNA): TGCAGCGACCTACGACAGGGCTACGAGCAGTACTTC.

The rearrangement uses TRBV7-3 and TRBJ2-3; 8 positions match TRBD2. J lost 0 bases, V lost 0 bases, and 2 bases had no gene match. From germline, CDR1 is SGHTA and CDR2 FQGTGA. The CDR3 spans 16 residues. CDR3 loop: CASSLTGTRSTDTQYF. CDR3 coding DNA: TGTGCCAGCAGCTTAACCGGGACTAGGAGCACAGATACGCAGTATTTT.

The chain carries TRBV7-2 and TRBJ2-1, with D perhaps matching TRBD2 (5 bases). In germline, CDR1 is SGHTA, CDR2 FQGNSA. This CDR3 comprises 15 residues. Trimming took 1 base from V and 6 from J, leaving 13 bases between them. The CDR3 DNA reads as TGTGCCAGCAGCTTAGAGGGTTCCAGCGGCAATGAGCAGTTCTTC. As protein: CASSLEGSSGNEQFF.

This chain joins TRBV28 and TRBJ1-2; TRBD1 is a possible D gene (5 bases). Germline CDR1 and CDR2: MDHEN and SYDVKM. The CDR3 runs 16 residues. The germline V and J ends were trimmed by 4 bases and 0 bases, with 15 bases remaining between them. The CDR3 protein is CASSSRAGRANYGYTF. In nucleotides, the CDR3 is TGTGCCAGCAGTTCTAGGGCGGGACGGGCTAACTATGGCTACACCTTC.

The CDR3 nucleotides are TGTGCCAGCAGTCGCCCGGACAGGGGTAACGAGCAGTACTTC. Translated: CASSRPDRGNEQYF. V gene TRBV28 combines with J gene TRBJ2-7; TRBD1 agrees at 9 bases. J gave up 5 bases and V 5 bases, and 7 bases lay outside the gene matches. The CDR3 consists of 14 residues. Germline CDR1 MDHEN, CDR2 SYDVKM.

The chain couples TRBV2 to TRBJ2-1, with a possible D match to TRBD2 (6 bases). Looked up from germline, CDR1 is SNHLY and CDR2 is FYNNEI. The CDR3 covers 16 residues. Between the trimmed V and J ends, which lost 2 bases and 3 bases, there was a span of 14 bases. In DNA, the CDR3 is TGTGCCAGCAGTGAATTTCACGGGGGTCTCTACAATGAGCAGTTCTTC. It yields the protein CASSEFHGGLYNEQFF. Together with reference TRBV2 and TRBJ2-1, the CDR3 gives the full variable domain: EPEVTQTPSHQVTQMGQEVILRCVPISNHLYFYWYRQILGQKVEFLVSFYNNEISEKSEIFDDQFSVERPDGSNFTLKIRSTKLEDSAMYFCASSEFHGGLYNEQFFGPGTRLTVL.

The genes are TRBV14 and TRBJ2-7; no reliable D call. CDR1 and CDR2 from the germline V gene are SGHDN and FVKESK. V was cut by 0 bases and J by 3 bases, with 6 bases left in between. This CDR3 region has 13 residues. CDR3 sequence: CASSQDISYEQYF. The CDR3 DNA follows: TGTGCCAGCAGCCAAGATATCAGCTACGAGCAGTACTTC.

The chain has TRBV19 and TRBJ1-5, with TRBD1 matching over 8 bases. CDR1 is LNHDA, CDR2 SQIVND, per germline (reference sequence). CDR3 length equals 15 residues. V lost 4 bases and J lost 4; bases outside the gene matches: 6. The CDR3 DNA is TGTGCCAGTAGTAACAGGGGGGGTCAGAATCAGCCCCAGCATTTT. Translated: CASSNRGGQNQPQHF.

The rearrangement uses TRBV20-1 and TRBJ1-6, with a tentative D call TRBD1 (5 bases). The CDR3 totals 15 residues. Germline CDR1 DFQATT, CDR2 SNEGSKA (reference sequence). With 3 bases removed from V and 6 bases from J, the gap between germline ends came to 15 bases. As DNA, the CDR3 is TGCAGTGCTAGTGGGGCCGGGGCGCCTAATTCACCCCTCCACTTT. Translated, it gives CSASGAGAPNSPLHF.

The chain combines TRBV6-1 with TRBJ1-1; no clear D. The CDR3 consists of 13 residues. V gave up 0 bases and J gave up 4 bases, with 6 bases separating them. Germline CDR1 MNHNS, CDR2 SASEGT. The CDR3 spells CASSEADGTEAFF. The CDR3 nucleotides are TGTGCCAGCAGTGAAGCTGATGGCACTGAAGCTTTCTTT.

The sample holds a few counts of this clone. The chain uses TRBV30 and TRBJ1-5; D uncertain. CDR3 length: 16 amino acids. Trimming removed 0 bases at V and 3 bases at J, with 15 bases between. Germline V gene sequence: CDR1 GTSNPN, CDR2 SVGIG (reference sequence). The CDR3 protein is CAWSVRGLRTNQPQHF. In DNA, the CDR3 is TGTGCCTGGAGTGTACGGGGTCTCAGGACCAATCAGCCCCAGCATTTT.

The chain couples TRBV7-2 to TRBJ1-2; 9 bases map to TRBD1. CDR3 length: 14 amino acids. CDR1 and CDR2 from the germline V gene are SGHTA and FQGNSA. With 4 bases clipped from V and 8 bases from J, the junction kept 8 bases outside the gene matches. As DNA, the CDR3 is TGTGCCAGCAGCTCACAGGGGGCGATAGACGGCTACACCTTC. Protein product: CASSSQGAIDGYTF.

CDR3 sequence (DNA): TGTGCCAGCAGTTACTCGTGGGATCAGCCCCAGCATTTT. Its translation: CASSYSWDQPQHF. The rearrangement joins TRBV6-6 to TRBJ1-5; D remains unclear. Germline CDR1 reads MNHNY; CDR2 reads SVGAGI (reference sequence). The germline V and J ends were trimmed by 0 bases and 5 bases, with 5 bases remaining between them. The CDR3 is 13 amino acids.

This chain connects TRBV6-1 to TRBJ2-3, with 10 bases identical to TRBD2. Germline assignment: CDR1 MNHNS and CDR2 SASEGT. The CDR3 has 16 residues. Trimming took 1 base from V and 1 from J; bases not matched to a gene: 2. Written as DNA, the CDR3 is TGTGCCAGCAGTGAAGGGCTAGCGGGGGGCACAGATACGCAGTATTTT. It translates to CASSEGLAGGTDTQYF.

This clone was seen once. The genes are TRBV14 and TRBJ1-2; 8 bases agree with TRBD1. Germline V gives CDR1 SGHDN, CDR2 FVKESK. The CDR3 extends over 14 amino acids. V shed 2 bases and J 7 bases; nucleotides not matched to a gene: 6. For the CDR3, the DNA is TGTGCCAGCAGCCAAAAGACAGGGGTCGCTGGCTACACCTTC. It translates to CASSQKTGVAGYTF.

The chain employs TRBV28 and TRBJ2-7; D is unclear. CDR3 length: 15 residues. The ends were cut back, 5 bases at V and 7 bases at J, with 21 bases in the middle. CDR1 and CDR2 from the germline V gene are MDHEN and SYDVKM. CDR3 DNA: TGTGCCAGCAGTCTTTCGGCGGCAGGCCCGCGTGAGCAGTACTTC. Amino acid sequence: CASSLSAAGPREQYF. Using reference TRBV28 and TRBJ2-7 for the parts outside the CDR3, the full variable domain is DVKVTQSSRYLVKRTGEKVFLECVQDMDHENMFWYRQDPGLGLRLIYFSYDVKMKEKGDIPEGYSVSREKKERFSLILESASTNQTSMYLCASSLSAAGPREQYFGPGTRLTVT.

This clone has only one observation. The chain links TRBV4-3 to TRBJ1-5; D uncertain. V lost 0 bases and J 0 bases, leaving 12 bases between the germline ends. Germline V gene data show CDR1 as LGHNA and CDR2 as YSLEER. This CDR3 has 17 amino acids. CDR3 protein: CASSQDLPNYSNQPQHF. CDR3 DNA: TGCGCCAGCAGCCAAGACCTTCCCAATTATAGCAATCAGCCCCAGCATTTT.

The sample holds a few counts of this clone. CDR3 amino acids: CASSPRQGRIEQYF. Written as DNA, the CDR3 is TGTGCCAGCAGCCCCAGACAGGGGCGTATCGAGCAGTACTTC. The gene calls are TRBV6-2 or TRBV6-3 and TRBJ2-7, with 8 bases fitting TRBD1. The CDR3 is made up of 14 amino acids. V lost 6 bases and J lost 6; bases outside the gene matches: 10. Germline CDR1 MNHEY, CDR2 SVGEGT.

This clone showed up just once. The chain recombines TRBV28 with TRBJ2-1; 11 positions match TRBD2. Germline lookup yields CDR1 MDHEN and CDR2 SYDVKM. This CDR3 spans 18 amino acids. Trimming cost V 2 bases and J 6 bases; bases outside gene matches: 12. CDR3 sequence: CASSLIDSGGASRNEQFF. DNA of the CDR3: TGTGCCAGCAGTTTAATAGATAGCGGGGGGGCTTCTCGCAATGAGCAGTTCTTC.